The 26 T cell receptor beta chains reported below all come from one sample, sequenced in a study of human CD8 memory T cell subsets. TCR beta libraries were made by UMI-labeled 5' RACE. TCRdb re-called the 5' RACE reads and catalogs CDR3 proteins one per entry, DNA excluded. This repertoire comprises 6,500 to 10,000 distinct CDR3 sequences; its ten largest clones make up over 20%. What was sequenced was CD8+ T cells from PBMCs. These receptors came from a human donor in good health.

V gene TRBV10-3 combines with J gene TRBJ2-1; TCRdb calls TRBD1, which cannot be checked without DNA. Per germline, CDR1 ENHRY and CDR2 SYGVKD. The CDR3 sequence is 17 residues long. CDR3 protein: CAISESRVGQGGNEQFF.

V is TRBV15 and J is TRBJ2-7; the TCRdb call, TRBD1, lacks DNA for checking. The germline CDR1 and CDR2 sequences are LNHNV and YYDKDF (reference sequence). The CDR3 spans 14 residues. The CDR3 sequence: CATSRDRGRREQYF.

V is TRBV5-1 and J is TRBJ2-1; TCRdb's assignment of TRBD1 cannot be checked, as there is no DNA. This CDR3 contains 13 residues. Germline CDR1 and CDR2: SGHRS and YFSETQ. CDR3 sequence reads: CASSVFQGNEQFF.

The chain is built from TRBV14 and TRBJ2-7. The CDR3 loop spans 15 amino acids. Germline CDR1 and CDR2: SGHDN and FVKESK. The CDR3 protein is CASSQDEALPYEQYF.

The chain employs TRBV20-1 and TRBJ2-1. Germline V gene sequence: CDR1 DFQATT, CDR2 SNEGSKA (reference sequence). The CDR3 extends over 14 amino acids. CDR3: CSASGLSSYNEQFF.

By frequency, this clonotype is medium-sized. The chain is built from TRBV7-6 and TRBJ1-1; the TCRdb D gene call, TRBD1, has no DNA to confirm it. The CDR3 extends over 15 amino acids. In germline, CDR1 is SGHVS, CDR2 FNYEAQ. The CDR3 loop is CASSNRQGASTEAFF.

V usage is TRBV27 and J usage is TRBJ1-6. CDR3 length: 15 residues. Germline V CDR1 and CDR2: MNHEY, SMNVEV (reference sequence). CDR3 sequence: CASSFPPGRGSPLHF.

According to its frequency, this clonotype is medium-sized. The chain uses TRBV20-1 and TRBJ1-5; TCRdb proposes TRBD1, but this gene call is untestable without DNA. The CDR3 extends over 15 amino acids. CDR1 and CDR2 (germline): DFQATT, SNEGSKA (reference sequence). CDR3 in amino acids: CSASSSAEVNQPQHF.

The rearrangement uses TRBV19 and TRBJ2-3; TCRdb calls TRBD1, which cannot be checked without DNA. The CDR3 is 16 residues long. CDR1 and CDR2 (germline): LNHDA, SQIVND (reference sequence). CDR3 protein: CASSTTGKGSTDTQYF.

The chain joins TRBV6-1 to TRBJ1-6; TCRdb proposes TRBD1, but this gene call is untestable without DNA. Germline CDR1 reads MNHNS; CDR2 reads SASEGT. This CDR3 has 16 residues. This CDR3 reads CASSERQGWSNSPLHF.

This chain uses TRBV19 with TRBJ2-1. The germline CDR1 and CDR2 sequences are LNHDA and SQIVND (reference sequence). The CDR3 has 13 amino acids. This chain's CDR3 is CASSIGTLDEQFF.

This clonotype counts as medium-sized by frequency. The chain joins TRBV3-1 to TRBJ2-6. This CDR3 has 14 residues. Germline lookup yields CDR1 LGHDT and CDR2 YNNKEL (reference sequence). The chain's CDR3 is CASSQGPGANVLTF.

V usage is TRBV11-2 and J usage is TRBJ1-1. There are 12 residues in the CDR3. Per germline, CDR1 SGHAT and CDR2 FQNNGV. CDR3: CACGGLNTEAFF.

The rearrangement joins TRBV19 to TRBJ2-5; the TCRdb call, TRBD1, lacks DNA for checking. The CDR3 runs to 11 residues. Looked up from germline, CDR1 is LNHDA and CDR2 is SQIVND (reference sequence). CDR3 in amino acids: CATLWGETQYF.

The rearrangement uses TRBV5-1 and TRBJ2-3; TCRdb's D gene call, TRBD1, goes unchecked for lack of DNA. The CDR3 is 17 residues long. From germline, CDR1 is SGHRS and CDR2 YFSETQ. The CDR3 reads CASSPRDGGPGTDTQYF.

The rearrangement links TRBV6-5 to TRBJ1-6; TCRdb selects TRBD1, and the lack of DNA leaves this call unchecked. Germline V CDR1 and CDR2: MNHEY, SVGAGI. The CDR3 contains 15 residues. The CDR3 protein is CASSYKTGGDSPLHF.

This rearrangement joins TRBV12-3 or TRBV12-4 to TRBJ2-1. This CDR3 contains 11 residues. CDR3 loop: CASSLVREQFF.

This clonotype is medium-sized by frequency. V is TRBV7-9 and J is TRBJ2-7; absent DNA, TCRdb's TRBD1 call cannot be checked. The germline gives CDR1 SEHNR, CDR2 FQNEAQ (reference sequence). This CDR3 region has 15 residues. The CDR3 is CASSLFSGQAREQYF.

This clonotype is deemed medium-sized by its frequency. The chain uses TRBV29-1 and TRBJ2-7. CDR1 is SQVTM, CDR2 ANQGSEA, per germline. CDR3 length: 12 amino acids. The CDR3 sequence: CSVAGEFYEQYF.

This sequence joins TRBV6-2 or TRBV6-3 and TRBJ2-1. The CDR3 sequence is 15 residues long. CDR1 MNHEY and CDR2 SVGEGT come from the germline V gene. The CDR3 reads CASSYKAVFYNEQFF.

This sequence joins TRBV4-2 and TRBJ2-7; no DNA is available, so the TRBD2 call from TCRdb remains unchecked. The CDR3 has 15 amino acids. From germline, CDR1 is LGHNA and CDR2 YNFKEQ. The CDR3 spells CASSELAGGSYEQYF.

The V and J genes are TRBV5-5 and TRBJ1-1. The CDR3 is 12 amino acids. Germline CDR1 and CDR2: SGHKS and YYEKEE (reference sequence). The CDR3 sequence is CASSLGSAEAFF. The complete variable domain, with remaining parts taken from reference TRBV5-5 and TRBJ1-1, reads DAGVTQSPTHLIKTRGQQVTLRCSPISGHKSVSWYQQVLGQGPQFIFQYYEKEERGRGNFPDRFSARQFPNYSSELNVNALLLGDSALYLCASSLGSAEAFFGQGTRLTVV.

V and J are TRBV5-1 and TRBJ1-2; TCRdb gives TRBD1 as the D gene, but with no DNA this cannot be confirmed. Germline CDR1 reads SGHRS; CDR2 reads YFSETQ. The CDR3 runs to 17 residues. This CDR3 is CASSTTSPRAGNYGYTF.

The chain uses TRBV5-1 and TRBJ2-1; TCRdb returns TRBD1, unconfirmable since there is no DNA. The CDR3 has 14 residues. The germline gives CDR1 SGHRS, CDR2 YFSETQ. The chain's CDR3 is CASSFGTFYNEQFF.

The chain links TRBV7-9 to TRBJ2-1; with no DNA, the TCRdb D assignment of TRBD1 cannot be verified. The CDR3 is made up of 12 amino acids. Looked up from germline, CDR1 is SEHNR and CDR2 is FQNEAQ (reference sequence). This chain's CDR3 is CASRPAPEEQFF.

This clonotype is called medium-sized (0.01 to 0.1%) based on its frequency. The CDR3 spells CASSSTNPSGQTYGYTF. This chain connects TRBV27 to TRBJ1-2; TCRdb's D gene call, TRBD1, goes unchecked for lack of DNA. The CDR3 spans 17 residues. The germline CDR1 and CDR2 sequences are MNHEY and SMNVEV (reference sequence).